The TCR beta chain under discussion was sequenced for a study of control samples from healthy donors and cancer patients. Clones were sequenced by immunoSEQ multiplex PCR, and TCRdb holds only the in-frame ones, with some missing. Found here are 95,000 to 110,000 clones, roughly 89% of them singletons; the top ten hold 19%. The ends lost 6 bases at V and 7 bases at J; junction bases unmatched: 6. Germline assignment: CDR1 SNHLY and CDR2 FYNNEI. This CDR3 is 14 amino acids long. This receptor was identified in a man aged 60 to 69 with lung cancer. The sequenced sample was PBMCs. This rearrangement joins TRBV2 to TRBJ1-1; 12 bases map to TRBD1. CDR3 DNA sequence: TGTGCCAGCAGACTGGGACAGGGGGCATATGAAGCTTTCTTT. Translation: CASRLGQGAYEAFF. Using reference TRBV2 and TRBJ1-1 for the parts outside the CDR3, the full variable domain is EPEVTQTPSHQVTQMGQEVILRCVPISNHLYFYWYRQILGQKVEFLVSFYNNEISEKSEIFDDQFSVERPDGSNFTLKIRSTKLEDSAMYFCASRLGQGAYEAFFGQGTRLTVV.